This TCR beta chain originates from a study of T-cell memory formation after mild COVID-19. Overall study results and limits: Within pre-infection memory, some responding clones were found, suggesting cross-reactive memory joined.

The germline V gene has CDR1 MNHNY and CDR2 SVGAGI (reference sequence). V lost 3 bases and J lost 7; bases outside the gene matches: 4. This CDR3 has 14 residues. This clonotype came up many times. Antigen unknown. TCRdb re-derived calls from the 5' RACE reads in MiXCR, one entry per CDR3 protein. The repertoire holds 300,000 to 350,000 distinct CDR3 sequences, 10% to 15% seen once, with about a fifth in the top ten. Material: PBMCs or a T cell subset sorted from them (not recorded which). The rearrangement uses TRBV6-6 and TRBJ2-1; 9 nucleotides line up with TRBD2. This TCR came from a man aged 18 to 35 who had mild COVID-19 (a few samples of this study predate the infection). Cell type and time point are not known. As DNA, the CDR3 is TGTGCCAGCAGTTATGTTGCGGGGGGGAATGAGCAGTTCTTC. As protein: CASSYVAGGNEQFF.